Below are 9 T cell receptor beta chains sequenced from a single sample in a study of T-cell reconstitution after alpha-beta-depleted transplantation in children. A TCRbeta library incorporating unique molecular identifiers was prepared. In TCRdb, the PCR reads were re-called with MiXCR into one record per CDR3 protein. The sample comprises some 400,000 distinct CDR3 sequences, about a fifth of which are singletons, and 3.5% to 4% rests with the top ten. Material: PBMCs from the stem cell graft donor, obtained from the stem cell graft. Every receptor here comes from a human donor who donated a stem cell graft to a child with acute myeloid leukemia.

The chain employs TRBV2 and TRBJ2-1; 10 nucleotides match TRBD2. The CDR3 consists of 15 residues. Per germline, CDR1 SNHLY and CDR2 FYNNEI. The ends lost 6 bases at V and 6 bases at J; junction bases unmatched: 8. The CDR3 spells CASSDLAGGTNEQFF. The CDR3 DNA reads TGTGCCAGCAGCGATTTAGCGGGAGGCACCAATGAGCAGTTCTTC.

At least ten counts were recorded for this clonotype. V gene TRBV20-1 combines with J gene TRBJ2-1; 7 bases fit TRBD2. The CDR3 consists of 15 residues. CDR1 and CDR2 (germline): DFQATT, SNEGSKA (reference sequence). The V gene end was trimmed by 5 bases and the J gene end by 8 bases; junction bases not matched to a gene: 15. The CDR3 reads CSAEDKRGGSDEQFF. The CDR3, as DNA: TGCAGTGCTGAGGATAAGCGGGGCGGCAGCGATGAGCAGTTCTTC.

The chain recombines TRBV12-3 or TRBV12-4 with TRBJ2-3, with TRBD2 matching over 8 bases. The J segment lost 5 bases and the V segment lost 3 bases, leaving 13 bases of the junction unmatched. The CDR3 is made up of 17 amino acids. CDR3 nucleotides: TGTGCCAGCAGTTTGTTCGGACTAGCAGTGGAGGGAGATACGCAGTATTTT. Translating it yields CASSLFGLAVEGDTQYF.

This clonotype occurred a few times. The V call is TRBV5-6, the J call TRBJ2-2, with D unresolved. This CDR3 spans 16 amino acids. Trimming removed 0 bases from V and 3 bases from J, with 12 bases in between. The germline V gene encodes CDR1 SGHDT and CDR2 YYEEEE. CDR3 sequence reads: CASSLELLKDTGELFF. As DNA, the CDR3 is TGTGCCAGCAGCTTGGAACTACTTAAAGACACCGGGGAGCTGTTTTTT.

Points on this clonotype: At one of its ends the junction is not consistent with the germline gene, which may arise from a read error. The V and J genes are TRBV12-3 or TRBV12-4 and TRBJ2-3; 7 bases fit TRBD1. CDR3 length: 18 amino acids. CDR3 nucleotide sequence: TGTGCCAGCTGTTTCTTCGTTTTGAGGACAGGAAACACAGATACGCAGTATTTT. This translates into CASCFFVLRTGNTDTQYF.

This sequence joins TRBV5-6 and TRBJ2-7, with D possibly matching TRBD2 (6 bases). The V end was cut by 0 bases, the J end by 3 bases, with 13 bases between. The CDR3 totals 15 residues. Germline V gene sequence: CDR1 SGHDT, CDR2 YYEEEE. In DNA form, the CDR3 reads TGTGCCAGCAGCTTGGGGGGCGGGACGGACTACGAGCAGTACTTC. Its translation is CASSLGGGTDYEQYF. Looking up the rest from reference TRBV5-6 and TRBJ2-7 gives the full variable domain: DAGVTQSPTHLIKTRGQQVTLRCSPKSGHDTVSWYQQALGQGPQFIFQYYEEEERQRGNFPDRFSGHQFPNYSSELNVNALLLGDSALYLCASSLGGGTDYEQYFGPGTRLTVT.

The sample holds many counts of this clonotype. V usage is TRBV7-2 and J usage is TRBJ2-5, with TRBD1 matching over 7 bases. From germline, CDR1 is SGHTA and CDR2 FQGNSA. The CDR3 sequence is 15 residues long. The J segment lost 1 base and the V segment lost 0 bases, leaving 2 bases of the junction unmatched. CDR3 residues: CASSLAGQIQETQYF. The CDR3 nucleotides are TGTGCCAGCAGCTTAGCGGGACAGATCCAAGAGACCCAGTACTTC.

The rearrangement joins TRBV20-1 to TRBJ2-1, with D uncertain. The V end was cut by 4 bases, the J end by 0 bases, with 10 bases between. The CDR3 covers 14 residues. In germline, CDR1 is DFQATT, CDR2 SNEGSKA (reference sequence). The CDR3 DNA is TGCAGTGCTAAATCTTTAGACTCCTACAATGAGCAGTTCTTC. It codes for CSAKSLDSYNEQFF.

A few counts support this clonotype. The chain combines TRBV29-1 with TRBJ2-6; 10 bases line up with TRBD1. Germline CDR1 reads SQVTM; CDR2 reads ANQGSEA. V lost 6 bases to trimming and J lost 2 bases; unmatched junction nucleotides: 7. The CDR3 sequence is 16 residues long. The CDR3 nucleotides are TGCAGCGTGACAGGGGGCGCAGGCCCTGGGGCCAACGTCCTGACTTTC. Its translation: CSVTGGAGPGANVLTF.